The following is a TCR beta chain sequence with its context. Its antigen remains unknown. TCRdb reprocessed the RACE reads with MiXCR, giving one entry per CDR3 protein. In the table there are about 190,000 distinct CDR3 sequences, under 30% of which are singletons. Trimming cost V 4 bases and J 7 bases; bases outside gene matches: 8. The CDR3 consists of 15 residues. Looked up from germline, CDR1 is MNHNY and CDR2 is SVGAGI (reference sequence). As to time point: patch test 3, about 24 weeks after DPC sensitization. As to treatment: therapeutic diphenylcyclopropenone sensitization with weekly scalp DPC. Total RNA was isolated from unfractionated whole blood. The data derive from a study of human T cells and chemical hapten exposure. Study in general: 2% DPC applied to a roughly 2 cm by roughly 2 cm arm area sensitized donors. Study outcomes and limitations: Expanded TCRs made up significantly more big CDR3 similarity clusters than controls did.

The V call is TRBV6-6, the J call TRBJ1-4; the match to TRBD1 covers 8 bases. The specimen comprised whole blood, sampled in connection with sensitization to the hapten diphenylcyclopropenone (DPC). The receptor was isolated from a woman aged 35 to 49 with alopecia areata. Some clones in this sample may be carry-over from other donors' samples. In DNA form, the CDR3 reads TGTGCCAGCAGTTCGAACGACAGGGGAGTTGAAAAACTGTTTTTT. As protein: CASSSNDRGVEKLFF.